Presented here are 20 T cell receptor beta chains from one specimen sequenced in a study of T cells in localized non-small cell lung cancer. Generated by immunoSEQ multiplex PCR, the TCRdb table keeps only in-frame clones and is missing some. The sample holds about 16,000 clones; about 89% are singletons and the top ten take more than 3%. This sample comprised peripheral blood, obtained before any cancer treatment. Source of these receptors: a male donor at least 60 years old with stage II squamous cell lung carcinoma.

The V call is TRBV15, the J call TRBJ2-7; D not certain. The CDR3 length is 14 residues. Germline CDR1 is LNHNV and CDR2 is YYDKDF (reference sequence). Trimming shortened V by 6 bases and J by 2 bases, and 14 bases separated the two germline ends. Here the CDR3 reads CATRFKAGPYEQYF. CDR3 DNA sequence: TGTGCCACCAGATTTAAGGCCGGGCCCTACGAGCAGTACTTC. Using reference TRBV15 and TRBJ2-7 for the parts outside the CDR3, the full variable domain is DAMVIQNPRYQVTQFGKPVTLSCSQTLNHNVMYWYQQKSSQAPKLLFHYYDKDFNNEADTPDNFQSRRPNTSFCFLDIRSPGLGDTAMYLCATRFKAGPYEQYFGPGTRLTVT.

This sequence joins TRBV19 and TRBJ2-7, with a possible D match to TRBD2 (6 bases). The ends were cut back, 9 bases at V and 0 bases at J, with 15 bases in the middle. The CDR3 contains 14 residues. Germline V gene lookup returns CDR1 LNHDA and CDR2 SQIVND (reference sequence). The CDR3 nucleotides read TGTGCCAGCCGGGACTTCGTAAGCTCCTACGAGCAGTACTTC. Residues: CASRDFVSSYEQYF.

This clone was seen just once. The J gene is TRBJ1-5, the V gene TRBV5-1; D unresolved. The germline V gene encodes CDR1 SGHRS and CDR2 YFSETQ. The CDR3 has 14 amino acids. The V end was cut by 0 bases, the J end by 3 bases, with 7 bases between. The CDR3 sequence is CASSLDRTNQPQHF. In nucleotides, the CDR3 is TGCGCCAGCAGCTTGGATCGAACCAATCAGCCCCAGCATTTT.

CDR3 loop: CASSAGTSGPESSYNEQFF. CDR3 sequence (DNA): TGTGCCAGCAGTGCGGGGACTAGCGGGCCCGAAAGCTCCTACAATGAGCAGTTCTTC. The rearrangement joins TRBV6-4 to TRBJ2-1; 12 nucleotides align to TRBD2. CDR3 length: 19 residues. The trim removed 4 bases at V and 0 bases at J, leaving 10 bases unmatched. CDR1 and CDR2 (germline): MRHNA, SNTAGT.

The V call is TRBV4-2, the J call TRBJ2-7; D may be TRBD2 (5 bases). Germline assignment: CDR1 LGHNA and CDR2 YNFKEQ. The CDR3 has 15 amino acids. V lost 0 bases and J 4 bases, leaving 13 bases between the germline ends. This CDR3 is CASSQDELVGYEQYF. The CDR3 DNA sequence: TGTGCCAGCAGCCAAGATGAACTAGTAGGTTACGAGCAGTACTTC.

The CDR3 DNA follows: TGTGCCAGCAGCCCCGTGGGAGGTTACGAGCAGTACTTC. This encodes CASSPVGGYEQYF. The chain recombines TRBV7-6 with TRBJ2-7, with a weak D call TRBD2 (6 bases). V lost 5 bases and J 4 bases, leaving 12 bases between the germline ends. The CDR3 contains 13 residues. Germline V gene lookup returns CDR1 SGHVS and CDR2 FNYEAQ.

This chain uses TRBV28 with TRBJ2-1; no definite D call. The CDR3 loop spans 12 amino acids. V gave up 7 bases and J gave up 8 bases, with 12 bases separating them. CDR1 and CDR2 from the germline V gene are MDHEN and SYDVKM. The CDR3, as DNA: TGTGCCAGCACCGTAGGATTAGATGAGCAGTTCTTC. It translates to CASTVGLDEQFF.

The chain carries TRBV6-1 and TRBJ2-1; D possibly matches TRBD1 or TRBD2 (6 bases each). The CDR3 has 15 amino acids. Germline CDR1 reads MNHNS; CDR2 reads SASEGT. Deletions cut 1 base from V and 7 bases from J, with 14 bases between. For the CDR3, the DNA is TGTGCCAGCAGTGAAGGGGGGCTAGCGCTTAATGAGCAGTTCTTC. It specifies CASSEGGLALNEQFF.

The chain uses TRBV5-4 and TRBJ1-4, with D unresolved. Germline V gene sequence: CDR1 SGHNT, CDR2 YYREEE (reference sequence). The CDR3 loop spans 14 amino acids. V dropped 5 bases and J dropped 8 bases, with 16 bases sitting between them. The CDR3 nucleotides read TGTGCCAGCAGTTTGACCGGGAGCAGGGAAAAACTGTTTTTT. It encodes CASSLTGSREKLFF.

The CDR3 region is CASSTESHGYTF. CDR3 in DNA: TGTGCCAGCAGTACAGAGTCCCATGGCTACACCTTC. J is TRBJ1-2 and V is TRBV6-6; D ambiguous. Trimming took off 5 bases at V and 6 bases at J, with 10 bases between the two ends. Per the germline V gene, CDR1 is MNHNY and CDR2 is SVGAGI (reference sequence). The CDR3 length is 12 residues.

This chain connects TRBV7-8 to TRBJ2-2; no definite D call. The ends were cut back, 2 bases at V and 3 bases at J, with 10 bases in the middle. The CDR3 has 15 amino acids. Per the germline V gene, CDR1 is SGHVS and CDR2 is FQNEAQ. CDR3 DNA: TGTGCCAGCAGCTTACTTTCCAGATACACCGGGGAGCTGTTTTTT. It is translated as CASSLLSRYTGELFF. The complete variable domain, with remaining parts taken from reference TRBV7-8 and TRBJ2-2, reads GAGVSQSPRYKVAKRGQDVALRCDPISGHVSLFWYQQALGQGPEFLTYFQNEAQLDKSGLPSDRFFAERPEGSVSTLKIQRTQQEDSAVYLCASSLLSRYTGELFFGEGSRLTVL.

This sequence joins TRBV19 and TRBJ1-1; 9 bases agree with TRBD1. Germline V gene lookup returns CDR1 LNHDA and CDR2 SQIVND (reference sequence). With V trimmed by 4 bases and J by 0 bases, 9 bases remained unmatched. The CDR3 covers 17 residues. The CDR3 loop reads CASSNHRGRSMNTEAFF. CDR3 DNA sequence: TGTGCCAGTAGTAACCACAGGGGGCGAAGTATGAACACTGAAGCTTTCTTT.

The CDR3 region is CSAVRQSNAYEQYF. DNA of the CDR3: TGCAGCGCCGTCCGACAGTCTAACGCCTACGAGCAGTACTTC. V is TRBV29-1 and J is TRBJ2-7; the D gene is possibly TRBD1 (5 bases). Trimming removed 7 bases at V and 2 bases at J, with 18 bases between. This CDR3 is built from 14 residues. The V gene's germline CDR1 is SQVTM and CDR2 ANQGSEA.

This clone was counted only a few times. The V and J genes are TRBV5-4 and TRBJ2-1, with 11 bases identical to TRBD1. The CDR3 runs to 14 residues. Germline V lookup: CDR1 SGHNT, CDR2 YYREEE (reference sequence). Trimming at V came to 5 bases and at J to 7 bases, leaving 5 bases not matched to a gene. The CDR3: CASSSGTGGNEQFF. Written as DNA, the CDR3 is TGTGCCAGCAGTTCCGGGACAGGGGGTAATGAGCAGTTCTTC.

This sequence joins TRBV5-1 and TRBJ2-7, with a weak D call TRBD1 (5 bases). The germline V gene encodes CDR1 SGHRS and CDR2 YFSETQ. The germline V and J ends were trimmed by 1 base and 0 bases, with 8 bases remaining between them. The CDR3 covers 14 residues. The CDR3 DNA reads as TGCGCCAGCAGCTTGAGGCAGGGCTCCTACGAGCAGTACTTC. This gives the protein CASSLRQGSYEQYF.

The V call is TRBV28, the J call TRBJ2-1, with 7 bases aligning to TRBD1. Germline V gene lookup returns CDR1 MDHEN and CDR2 SYDVKM. V dropped 5 bases and J dropped 4; count of bases not matched to a gene: 5. The CDR3 loop spans 14 amino acids. The CDR3 here is CASSPGTDYNEQFF. The CDR3 coding sequence is TGTGCCAGCAGTCCCGGGACAGATTACAATGAGCAGTTCTTC. Together with reference TRBV28 and TRBJ2-1, the CDR3 gives the full variable domain: DVKVTQSSRYLVKRTGEKVFLECVQDMDHENMFWYRQDPGLGLRLIYFSYDVKMKEKGDIPEGYSVSREKKERFSLILESASTNQTSMYLCASSPGTDYNEQFFGPGTRLTVL.

This chain joins TRBV6-5 and TRBJ1-1; 9 bases agree with TRBD1. Germline V gene data show CDR1 as MNHEY and CDR2 as SVGAGI. CDR3 length: 15 residues. V shed 1 base and J 5 bases; nucleotides not matched to a gene: 5. CDR3: CASSYFATGGTEAFF. DNA of the CDR3: TGTGCCAGCAGTTACTTCGCGACAGGGGGAACTGAAGCTTTCTTT.

The chain carries TRBV27 and TRBJ2-5; 8 bases are shared with TRBD2. The CDR3 is 14 amino acids. The V segment lost 2 bases and the J segment 2 bases; nucleotides outside the gene matches: 1. CDR1 and CDR2 (germline): MNHEY, SMNVEV (reference sequence). CDR3 nucleotides: TGTGCCAGCAGTTTAATAGCGGGACAAGAGACCCAGTACTTC. Protein: CASSLIAGQETQYF.

This clone was seen more than once but under ten times. The chain is built from TRBV30 and TRBJ2-7; no firm D call. V lost 0 bases and J 2 bases, leaving 11 bases between the germline ends. CDR1 is GTSNPN and CDR2 is SVGIG in the germline V gene (reference sequence). The CDR3 is 14 amino acids. This chain's CDR3 is CAWSVAIGTYEQYF. The CDR3 nucleotides read TGTGCCTGGAGTGTGGCCATTGGAACCTACGAGCAGTACTTC.

The CDR3: CASSLDGRNGDTQYF. The CDR3 region has the DNA TGCGCCAGCAGCTTGGACGGGAGGAACGGTGATACGCAGTATTTT. V is TRBV5-1 and J is TRBJ2-3; 7 bases fit TRBD2. Per germline, CDR1 SGHRS and CDR2 YFSETQ. V lost 0 bases and J lost 6; bases outside the gene matches: 7. The CDR3 extends over 15 amino acids.